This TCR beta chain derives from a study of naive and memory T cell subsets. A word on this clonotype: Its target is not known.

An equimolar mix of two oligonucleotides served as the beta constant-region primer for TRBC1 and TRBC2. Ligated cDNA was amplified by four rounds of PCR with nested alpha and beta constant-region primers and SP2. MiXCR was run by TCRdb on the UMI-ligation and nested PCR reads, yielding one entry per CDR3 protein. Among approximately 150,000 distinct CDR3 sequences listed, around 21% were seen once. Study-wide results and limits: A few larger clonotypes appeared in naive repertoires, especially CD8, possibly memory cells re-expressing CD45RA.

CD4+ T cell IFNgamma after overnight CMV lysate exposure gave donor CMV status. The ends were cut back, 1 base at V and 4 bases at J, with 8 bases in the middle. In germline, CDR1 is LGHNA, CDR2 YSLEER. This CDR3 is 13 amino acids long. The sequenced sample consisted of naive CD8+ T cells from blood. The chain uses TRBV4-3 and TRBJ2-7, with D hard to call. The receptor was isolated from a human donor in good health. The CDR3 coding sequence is TGCGCCAGCAGCCAAGGCCCAGGTTACGAGCAGTACTTC. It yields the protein CASSQGPGYEQYF.